Listed here are 27 T cell receptor beta chains from one sample, sequenced in a study of blood T cell repertoires in COVID-19. The assay was immunoSEQ multiplex PCR, and TCRdb's table has in-frame clones only and misses some. Among 200,000 to 250,000 clones listed, 80% to 90% were seen once. Specimen: peripheral blood. The receptors stem from a man aged 45-65 years with acute or convalescent COVID-19.

This chain joins TRBV27 and TRBJ1-2, with TRBD1 identical over 11 bases. V shed 8 bases and J 7 bases; nucleotides not matched to a gene: 6. The CDR3 sequence is 13 residues long. The germline gives CDR1 MNHEY, CDR2 SMNVEV (reference sequence). CDR3: CASRGQGAGGYTF. The CDR3 bases are TGTGCCAGCCGTGGACAGGGGGCCGGTGGCTACACCTTC.

V and J are TRBV10-3 and TRBJ2-5, with D possibly TRBD2 on 6 matching bases. Germline V gene lookup returns CDR1 ENHRY and CDR2 SYGVKD. This CDR3 contains 16 residues. The germline V and J ends were trimmed by 3 bases and 2 bases, with 16 bases remaining between them. The CDR3 nucleotides read TGTGCCATCAGTGAAGGAGGGGCAATTCCGCAAGAGACCCAGTACTTC. Translated, it gives CAISEGGAIPQETQYF.

This clone turned up a few times. The rearrangement uses TRBV7-8 and TRBJ1-2; 9 nucleotides line up with TRBD1. CDR1 SGHVS and CDR2 FQNEAQ come from the germline V gene. J gave up 8 bases and V 5 bases, and 9 bases lay outside the gene matches. The CDR3 loop spans 14 amino acids. CDR3 sequence: CASSRGQGMGGYTF. CDR3 nucleotide sequence: TGTGCCAGCAGCAGAGGACAGGGGATGGGCGGCTACACCTTC.

This clone was seen a few times. The J gene is TRBJ1-6, the V gene TRBV19, with 7 bases lining up with TRBD1. With V trimmed by 4 bases and J by 10 bases, 10 bases remained unmatched. This CDR3 has 15 amino acids. Germline V gene lookup returns CDR1 LNHDA and CDR2 SQIVND (reference sequence). CDR3 sequence: CASSTAGGRDSPLHF. The CDR3 DNA reads TGTGCCAGTAGTACTGCAGGGGGGCGAGACTCACCCCTCCACTTT.

This clone was seen more than once but under ten times. This chain connects TRBV10-1 to TRBJ2-7; tentative D call: TRBD2 (6 bases). V was pared by 9 bases and J by 1 base, with 19 bases between. CDR1 WNHNN and CDR2 SYGVQD come from the germline V gene (reference sequence). This CDR3 comprises 15 residues. CDR3 sequence (DNA): TGCGCCAGTTCCGACTCCGGGACTTCTTCCTACGAGCAGTACTTC. It translates to CASSDSGTSSYEQYF.

The chain links TRBV6-5 to TRBJ1-1; TRBD1 might be the D (6 bases). Deletions cut 1 base from V and 11 bases from J, with 14 bases between. The V gene's germline CDR1 is MNHEY and CDR2 SVGAGI. The CDR3 covers 13 residues. The CDR3 reads CASSYLQGRDAFF. For the CDR3, the DNA is TGTGCCAGCAGTTACTTACAGGGACGTGATGCTTTCTTT.

The chain couples TRBV30 to TRBJ2-5; 11 nucleotides agree with TRBD2. Germline assignment: CDR1 GTSNPN and CDR2 SVGIG (reference sequence). J was trimmed by 2 bases and V by 7 bases; bases with no gene match: 3. CDR3 length: 13 residues. The CDR3 protein is CAFLAGGQETQYF. The CDR3 DNA reads as TGTGCCTTCCTAGCGGGGGGACAAGAGACCCAGTACTTC.

To note about this clone: Additional DNA sequences in this sample encode the identical CDR3. The rearrangement joins TRBV5-4 to TRBJ1-2; 11 nucleotides match TRBD1. V trimming: 4 bases; J trimming: 2 bases; junction bases outside the gene matches: 4. Germline V gene sequence: CDR1 SGHNT, CDR2 YYREEE (reference sequence). The CDR3 contains 15 residues. The CDR3 coding sequence is TGTGCCAGCAGCCTACGGACAGGGGGCAACTATGGCTACACCTTC. Its protein product is CASSLRTGGNYGYTF. The full variable domain, in which reference TRBV5-4 and TRBJ1-2 provide the parts outside the CDR3, is ETGVTQSPTHLIKTRGQQVTLRCSSQSGHNTVSWYQQALGQGPQFIFQYYREEENGRGNFPPRFSGLQFPNYSSELNVNALELDDSALYLCASSLRTGGNYGYTFGSGTRLTVV.

This clone was found once. The CDR3 protein is CASSLDPGVNTEAFF. CDR3 nucleotides: TGTGCCAGCAGCTTGGATCCGGGGGTGAACACTGAAGCTTTCTTT. The chain uses TRBV5-8 and TRBJ1-1, with D possibly TRBD1 on 5 matching bases. V gave up 0 bases and J gave up 0 bases, with 9 bases separating them. The CDR3 extends over 15 amino acids. CDR1 SGHTS and CDR2 YDEGEE come from the germline V gene.

This chain connects TRBV20-1 to TRBJ1-2; 9 nucleotides align to TRBD1. V lost 6 bases and J lost 3; bases outside the gene matches: 8. Germline CDR1 and CDR2: DFQATT and SNEGSKA (reference sequence). This CDR3 is built from 14 residues. DNA for the CDR3: TGCAGTGCCAGTAGGGACAGGGAAGACTATGGCTACACCTTC. Protein: CSASRDREDYGYTF.

The chain couples TRBV6-6 to TRBJ1-4, with 7 bases lining up with TRBD1. The CDR3 covers 14 residues. V lost 5 bases, J lost 5 bases, and 5 bases stayed unmatched. CDR1 MNHNY and CDR2 SVGAGI come from the germline V gene (reference sequence). CDR3 nucleotides: TGTGCCAGCAGTACCGGGACAGCGAATGAAAAACTGTTTTTT. This translates into CASSTGTANEKLFF.

The chain employs TRBV5-1 and TRBJ1-1; tentative D call: TRBD1 (6 bases). Germline loops: CDR1 SGHRS, CDR2 YFSETQ. This CDR3 is 15 amino acids long. The V end was cut by 4 bases, the J end by 0 bases, with 13 bases between. Here the CDR3 reads CASSPGDRMNTEAFF. Written as DNA, the CDR3 is TGCGCCAGCAGCCCTGGCGACAGGATGAACACTGAAGCTTTCTTT.

J is TRBJ1-2 and V is TRBV5-1; 7 bases line up with TRBD1. CDR3 length equals 15 residues. V lost 3 bases to trimming and J lost 3 bases; unmatched junction nucleotides: 8. CDR1 is SGHRS and CDR2 is YFSETQ in the germline V gene. The CDR3 coding sequence is TGCGCCAGCAGCTCCTACAGGGGTGACGACTATGGCTACACCTTC. The encoded protein is CASSSYRGDDYGYTF.

CDR3: CASSTLNSEAFF. In DNA form, the CDR3 reads TGTGCCAGTAGTACCTTGAATAGTGAAGCTTTCTTT. The chain combines TRBV19 with TRBJ1-1; D call uncertain. Trimming took off 4 bases at V and 7 bases at J, with 10 bases between the two ends. Germline loops: CDR1 LNHDA, CDR2 SQIVND (reference sequence). The CDR3 covers 12 residues.

The chain recombines TRBV5-1 with TRBJ1-4; D is undetermined. Per the germline V gene, CDR1 is SGHRS and CDR2 is YFSETQ. The V end was cut by 0 bases, the J end by 5 bases, with 8 bases between. The CDR3 consists of 14 residues. The CDR3 DNA follows: TGCGCCAGCAGCTTGGTTTCGTTAAATGAAAAACTGTTTTTT. Its protein product is CASSLVSLNEKLFF.

The chain is built from TRBV29-1 and TRBJ2-7; the match to TRBD1 covers 8 bases. Germline CDR1 reads SQVTM; CDR2 reads ANQGSEA. The V segment lost 3 bases and the J segment 1 base; nucleotides outside the gene matches: 5. This CDR3 has 14 residues. For the CDR3, the DNA is TGCAGCGTTGAGACAGGGGAGAAATCCTACGAGCAGTACTTC. Translation: CSVETGEKSYEQYF.

This clone was seen more than once but under ten times. The chain employs TRBV27 and TRBJ1-6; 8 positions agree with TRBD1. Germline V gene sequence: CDR1 MNHEY, CDR2 SMNVEV (reference sequence). This CDR3 has 16 amino acids. Trimming removed 6 bases from V and 7 bases from J; junction bases left unmatched: 11. The CDR3 DNA reads TGTGCCAGCAGAACTCTGCGGACAGGGCCCAATTCACCCCTCCACTTT. This sequence encodes CASRTLRTGPNSPLHF.

The chain couples TRBV7-8 to TRBJ1-1, with D perhaps TRBD1 (5 bases). Germline-derived CDR1 and CDR2 are SGHVS and FQNEAQ. V was cut by 4 bases and J by 5 bases, with 14 bases left in between. The CDR3 has 14 amino acids. For the CDR3, the DNA is TGTGCCAGCAGCTCCCGGGGGATGGGAACTGAAGCTTTCTTT. The encoded protein is CASSSRGMGTEAFF. Together with reference TRBV7-8 and TRBJ1-1, the CDR3 gives the full variable domain: GAGVSQSPRYKVAKRGQDVALRCDPISGHVSLFWYQQALGQGPEFLTYFQNEAQLDKSGLPSDRFFAERPEGSVSTLKIQRTQQEDSAVYLCASSSRGMGTEAFFGQGTRLTVV.

The rearrangement links TRBV7-2 to TRBJ2-7; 10 nucleotides line up with TRBD2. V was clipped by 5 bases and J by 5 bases; unmatched bases: 12. The CDR3 consists of 16 residues. The germline V gene encodes CDR1 SGHTA and CDR2 FQGNSA. In DNA, the CDR3 is TGTGCCAGCAGCCCCGGGGGGGTCCTAGCGGGGGACGAGCAGTACTTC. Translated: CASSPGGVLAGDEQYF. Looking up the rest from reference TRBV7-2 and TRBJ2-7 gives the full variable domain: GAGVSQSPSNKVTEKGKDVELRCDPISGHTALYWYRQSLGQGLEFLIYFQGNSAPDKSGLPSDRFSAERTGGSVSTLTIQRTQQEDSAVYLCASSPGGVLAGDEQYFGPGTRLTVT.

The rearrangement uses TRBV6-5 and TRBJ1-2; D might be TRBD1 (6 bases). The CDR3 spans 15 residues. Deletions cut 2 bases from V and 3 bases from J, with 13 bases between. Looked up from germline, CDR1 is MNHEY and CDR2 is SVGAGI. This CDR3 is CASSYRGGLDYGYTF. CDR3 nucleotides: TGTGCCAGCAGTTACCGGGGGGGGCTCGACTATGGCTACACCTTC.

V is TRBV19 and J is TRBJ1-3, with D uncertain. The CDR3 sequence is 15 residues long. V was pared by 3 bases and J by 0 bases, with 9 bases between. Germline V gene data show CDR1 as LNHDA and CDR2 as SQIVND (reference sequence). CDR3 nucleotide sequence: TGTGCCAGTAGTATTGGAGGCTCCTCTGGAAACACCATATATTTT. This translates into CASSIGGSSGNTIYF. Looking up the rest from reference TRBV19 and TRBJ1-3 gives the full variable domain: DGGITQSPKYLFRKEGQNVTLSCEQNLNHDAMYWYRQDPGQGLRLIYYSQIVNDFQKGDIAEGYSVSREKKESFPLTVTSAQKNPTAFYLCASSIGGSSGNTIYFGEGSWLTVV.

The chain has TRBV5-4 and TRBJ2-2; no clear D. Germline-derived CDR1 and CDR2 are SGHNT and YYREEE (reference sequence). The CDR3 sequence is 18 residues long. The V and J ends lost 4 bases and 3 bases respectively, with 22 bases between them. Written as DNA, the CDR3 is TGTGCCAGCAGCCCGGCGCCGCCGGGTGTATCGTACACCGGGGAGCTGTTTTTT. Translating it yields CASSPAPPGVSYTGELFF.

This clone has only a few counts. This rearrangement joins TRBV7-2 to TRBJ1-3; possibly TRBD1 for D (5 bases). The CDR3 covers 15 residues. V lost 2 bases and J 4 bases, leaving 12 bases between the germline ends. Germline V gives CDR1 SGHTA, CDR2 FQGNSA. The CDR3 DNA sequence: TGTGCCAGCAGCTTAACAGCGGGGCTAGGAAACACCATATATTTT. This gives the protein CASSLTAGLGNTIYF. Full variable domain (remainder filled in from reference TRBV7-2 and TRBJ1-3): GAGVSQSPSNKVTEKGKDVELRCDPISGHTALYWYRQSLGQGLEFLIYFQGNSAPDKSGLPSDRFSAERTGGSVSTLTIQRTQQEDSAVYLCASSLTAGLGNTIYFGEGSWLTVV.

This CDR3 reads CASSVAGTGNTIYF. DNA of the CDR3: TGTGCCAGCAGCGTAGCGGGGACTGGAAACACCATATATTTT. J is TRBJ1-3 and V is TRBV9; D not certain. The germline V and J ends were trimmed by 0 bases and 2 bases, with 6 bases remaining between them. The CDR3 has 14 residues. Per germline, CDR1 SGDLS and CDR2 YYNGEE. Together with reference TRBV9 and TRBJ1-3, the CDR3 gives the full variable domain: DSGVTQTPKHLITATGQRVTLRCSPRSGDLSVYWYQQSLDQGLQFLIQYYNGEERAKGNILERFSAQQFPDLHSELNLSSLELGDSALYFCASSVAGTGNTIYFGEGSWLTVV.

The chain couples TRBV5-1 to TRBJ2-7, with 7 bases fitting TRBD2. This CDR3 contains 16 residues. V dropped 4 bases and J dropped 5; count of bases not matched to a gene: 15. Germline CDR1 and CDR2: SGHRS and YFSETQ. DNA of the CDR3: TGCGCCAGCAGCCCTGAGGGAGGGAGGTTTGGGGACGAGCAGTACTTC. This encodes CASSPEGGRFGDEQYF.

The chain recombines TRBV5-1 with TRBJ1-3; D is ambiguous. This CDR3 is built from 15 residues. Trimming pared 1 base from V and 7 bases from J, leaving 15 bases between. Germline values: CDR1 SGHRS, CDR2 YFSETQ. The CDR3: CASSLQDGLSNTIYF. The CDR3, as DNA: TGCGCCAGCAGCTTGCAGGACGGACTTTCCAACACCATATATTTT.

The chain links TRBV5-8 to TRBJ1-4; tentatively, D is TRBD1 (6 bases). The CDR3 is made up of 16 amino acids. V was trimmed by 0 bases and J by 10 bases, leaving 19 bases between them. From germline, CDR1 is SGHTS and CDR2 YDEGEE. CDR3: CASSLAGGQGFGKLFF. CDR3 bases: TGTGCCAGCAGCTTGGCCGGCGGCCAGGGGTTCGGAAAACTGTTTTTT.